The 8 T cell receptor beta chains listed next were all sequenced from one sample in a study of blood T cells in healthy people across ages (dated by TCRdb to the mid-2010s). The library was built by means of 5' RACE. Sequencing relied on an Illumina HiSeq 2500. A second PCR of roughly 7 to 12 cycles was performed with a sample-barcoded 5' primer and a J-beta primer mix. TCRdb itself trimmed the public reads at Q25 with fastp, ran MiXCR and retained productive beta chains. Each entry is one CDR3 protein sequence, shown with its most common DNA and genes. Recorded for this sample are 750,000 to 950,000 distinct CDR3 sequences; approximately 53% of them occurred a single time. The top ten constitute under 50% of the sample. The sample was blood. The receptors come from a man older than 75 in good health.

There are a few counts of this clonotype. This chain connects TRBV4-2 to TRBJ2-7; perhaps TRBD2 as D (6 bases). The DNA end is a closer match to TRBJ2-4, so the J assignment may be wrong. Germline V lookup: CDR1 LGHNA, CDR2 YNFKEQ. CDR3 length: 15 residues. The CDR3 region has the DNA TGTGCCAGCAGCCAAGAAATAGCGGTTAAAAACATTCAGTACTTC. Protein: CASSQEIAVKNIQYF.

This clonotype was detected a few times. The chain recombines TRBV29-1 with TRBJ2-7; D may be TRBD1 (6 bases). V was pared by 4 bases and J by 0 bases, with 10 bases between. The CDR3 is 13 residues long. Germline loops: CDR1 SQVTM, CDR2 ANQGSEA. In DNA, the CDR3 is TGCAGCGTTGCAGGGGTATACTCCTACGAGCAGTACTTC. Amino acid sequence: CSVAGVYSYEQYF.

The chain uses TRBV27 and TRBJ2-1; TRBD1 matches at 8 bases. The germline V gene encodes CDR1 MNHEY and CDR2 SMNVEV (reference sequence). CDR3 length: 18 residues. The ends lost 2 bases at V and 0 bases at J; junction bases unmatched: 9. The CDR3 sequence is CASSLSSGQVSSYNEQFF. The CDR3 DNA follows: TGTGCCAGCAGTTTAAGTTCGGGACAGGTTAGCTCCTACAATGAGCAGTTCTTC.

This clonotype was observed a handful of times. The rearrangement uses TRBV5-1 and TRBJ2-5; D is undetermined. Germline CDR1 is SGHRS and CDR2 is YFSETQ. CDR3 length: 14 amino acids. Trimming removed 0 bases from V and 5 bases from J, with 11 bases in between. CDR3 protein: CASSLAGQMETQYF. The CDR3 coding sequence is TGCGCCAGCAGCTTGGCGGGCCAGATGGAGACCCAGTACTTC.

This rearrangement joins TRBV12-3 or TRBV12-4 to TRBJ2-5; possibly TRBD2 for D (5 bases). This CDR3 has 15 residues. V lost 6 bases and J lost 0, with 14 bases in between. The CDR3 loop is CASSTSGRYQETQYF. The CDR3 DNA reads TGTGCCAGCAGCACCAGCGGTCGCTACCAAGAGACCCAGTACTTC.

The gene calls are TRBV18 and TRBJ1-5; D is perhaps TRBD1 (5 bases). CDR3 length equals 16 residues. Germline values: CDR1 KGHSH, CDR2 LQKENI. V was cut by 2 bases and J by 2 bases, with 13 bases left in between. The CDR3 region has the DNA TGTGCCAGCTCACCAGATTGGCAGGGAGGCAATCAGCCCCAGCATTTT. It specifies CASSPDWQGGNQPQHF.

This clonotype was observed once. The chain has TRBV29-1 and TRBJ2-7; 7 bases fit TRBD1. The DNA end lines up better with TRBJ2-1; the J call may be wrong. This CDR3 is built from 11 residues. CDR1 is SQVTM, CDR2 ANQGSEA, per germline. CDR3 bases: TGCAGCGTACAGGGGACGAATAAGCAGTTCTTC. It encodes CSVQGTNKQFF.

The chain carries TRBV7-2 and TRBJ2-1; the match to TRBD2 covers 8 bases. The CDR3 spans 14 residues. Unmatched junction bases numbered 9, after V lost 5 bases and J lost 9 bases. Germline-derived CDR1 and CDR2 are SGHTA and FQGNSA. CDR3 sequence: CASSVVSGGGEQFF. Written as DNA, the CDR3 is TGTGCCAGCAGCGTAGTCTCGGGAGGGGGTGAGCAGTTCTTC. The whole variable domain, filled in from reference TRBV7-2 and TRBJ2-1, reads GAGVSQSPSNKVTEKGKDVELRCDPISGHTALYWYRQSLGQGLEFLIYFQGNSAPDKSGLPSDRFSAERTGGSVSTLTIQRTQQEDSAVYLCASSVVSGGGEQFFGPGTRLTVL.